This T cell receptor (beta chain) was captured in a study of cytomegalovirus exposure and HLA in healthy donors. Study information: It was reported in a later analysis that the roughly 120 validation repertoires used the same platform as the approximately 690 first-cohort repertoires. The study, taken as a whole, reports: Generally TCR sequences proved uncommon, though certain public TCRs appeared in numerous donors.

For this clone: The antigen remains undetermined.

Only in-frame clones appear in the TCRdb table, and some are missing; sequencing was by immunoSEQ multiplex PCR. In the table there are roughly 120,000 clones, around 94% of which are singletons. The clonotype comes from a woman between 18 and 30 years old in good health and CMV-seronegative. Sequencing used PBMCs.

Written as DNA, the CDR3 is TGTGCCAGCAGTGGCCGGGACAACTTCGCCGGGGAGCTGTTTTTT. Protein sequence: CASSGRDNFAGELFF. The chain has TRBV6-5 and TRBJ2-2; a possible D gene is TRBD1 (6 bases). V was clipped by 5 bases and J by 6 bases, with 16 bases between them. The germline CDR1 and CDR2 sequences are MNHEY and SVGAGI. This CDR3 comprises 15 residues.